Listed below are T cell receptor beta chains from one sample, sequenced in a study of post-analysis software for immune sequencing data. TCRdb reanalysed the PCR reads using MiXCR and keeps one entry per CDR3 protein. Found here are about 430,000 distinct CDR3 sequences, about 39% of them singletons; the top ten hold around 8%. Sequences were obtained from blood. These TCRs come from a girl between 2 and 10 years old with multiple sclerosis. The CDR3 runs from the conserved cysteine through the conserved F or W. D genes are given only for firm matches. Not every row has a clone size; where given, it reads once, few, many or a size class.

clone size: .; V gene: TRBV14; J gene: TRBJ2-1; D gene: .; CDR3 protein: CASSFGTPYNEQFF; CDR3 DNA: TGTGCCAGCAGCTTCGGGACACCATACAATGAGCAGTTCTTC
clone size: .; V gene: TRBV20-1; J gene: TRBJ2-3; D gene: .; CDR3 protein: CSARGLGADTQYF; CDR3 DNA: TGCAGTGCTAGAGGCCTAGGTGCAGATACGCAGTATTTT
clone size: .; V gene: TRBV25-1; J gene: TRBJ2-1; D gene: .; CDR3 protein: CASSESWGRSSYNEQFF; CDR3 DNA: TGTGCCAGCAGTGAATCCTGGGGTCGGAGCTCCTACAATGAGCAGTTCTTC
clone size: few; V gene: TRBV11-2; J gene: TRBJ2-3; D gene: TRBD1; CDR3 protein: CASSPTAGGRGTDTQYF; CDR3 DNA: TGTGCCAGCAGCCCCACCGCAGGGGGCCGAGGCACAGATACGCAGTATTTT
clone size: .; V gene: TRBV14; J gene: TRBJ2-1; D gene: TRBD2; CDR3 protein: CASSPGTSGRTRHNEQFF; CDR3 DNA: TGTGCCAGCAGTCCTGGGACTAGCGGGAGGACCAGGCACAATGAGCAGTTCTTC
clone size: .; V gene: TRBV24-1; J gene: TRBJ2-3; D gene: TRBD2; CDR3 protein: CATSDQRGTDTQYF; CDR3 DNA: TGTGCCACCAGTGATCAGCGGGGGACAGATACGCAGTATTTT
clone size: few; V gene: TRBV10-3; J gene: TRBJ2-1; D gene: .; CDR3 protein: CAISTGFEQFF; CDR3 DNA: TGTGCCATCAGTACAGGGTTTGAGCAGTTCTTC
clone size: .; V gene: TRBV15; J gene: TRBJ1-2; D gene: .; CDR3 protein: CATSRGDGYTF; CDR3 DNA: TGTGCCACCAGCAGAGGTGACGGCTACACCTTC
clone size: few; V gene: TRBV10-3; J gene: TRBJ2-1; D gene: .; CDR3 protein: CATGLSSNEQFF; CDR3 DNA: TGTGCCACCGGGCTTTCCTCCAATGAGCAGTTCTTC
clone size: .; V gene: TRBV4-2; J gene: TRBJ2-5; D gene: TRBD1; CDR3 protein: CASSQGQGTAFGGETQYF; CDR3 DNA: TGTGCCAGCAGCCAAGGACAGGGGACTGCTTTTGGGGGGGAGACCCAGTACTTC
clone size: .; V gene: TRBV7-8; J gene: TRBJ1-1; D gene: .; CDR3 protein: CASSRRATHTEAFF; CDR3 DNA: TGTGCCAGCAGCCGTAGGGCTACCCACACTGAAGCTTTCTTT
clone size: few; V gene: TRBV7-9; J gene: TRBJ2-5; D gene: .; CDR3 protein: CASSPRQSQETQYF; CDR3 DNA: TGTGCCAGCAGCCCGCGACAGTCCCAAGAGACCCAGTACTTC
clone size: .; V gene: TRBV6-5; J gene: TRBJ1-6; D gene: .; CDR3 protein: CASSYSSWQDFTNSPLHF; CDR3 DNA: TGTGCCAGCAGTTACTCGAGTTGGCAGGATTTTACAAATTCACCCCTCCACTTT
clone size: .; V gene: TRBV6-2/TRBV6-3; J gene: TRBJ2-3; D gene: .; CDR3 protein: CASSQQGLLNEAQYF; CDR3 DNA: TGTGCCAGCAGCCAACAGGGCCTACTGAACGAGGCGCAGTATTTT
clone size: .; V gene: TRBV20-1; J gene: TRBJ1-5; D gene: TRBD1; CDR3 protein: CSAIQGDNQPQHF; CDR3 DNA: TGCAGTGCCATACAGGGGGACAATCAGCCCCAGCATTTT
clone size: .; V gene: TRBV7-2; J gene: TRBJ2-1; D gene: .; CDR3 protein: CASSLDSYYNEQFF; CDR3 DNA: TGTGCCAGCAGCTTAGACAGTTACTACAATGAGCAGTTCTTC
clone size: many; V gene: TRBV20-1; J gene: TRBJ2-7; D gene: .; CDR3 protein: CSAPDYTYEQYF; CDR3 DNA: TGCAGTGCTCCGGACTATACCTACGAGCAGTACTTC
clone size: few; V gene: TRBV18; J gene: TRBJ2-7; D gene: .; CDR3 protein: CASSPLDRIPTYEQYF; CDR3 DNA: TGTGCCAGCTCACCTCTAGACAGAATACCGACCTACGAGCAGTACTTC
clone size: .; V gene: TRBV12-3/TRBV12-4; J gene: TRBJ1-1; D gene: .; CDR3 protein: CASSHTPDMNTEAFF; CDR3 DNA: TGTGCCAGCAGTCACACCCCGGATATGAACACTGAAGCTTTCTTT
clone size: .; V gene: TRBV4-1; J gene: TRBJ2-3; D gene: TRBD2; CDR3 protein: CASSQEPGLSPYTQYF; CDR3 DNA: TGCGCCAGCAGCCAAGAACCGGGACTATCCCCTTATACGCAGTATTTT
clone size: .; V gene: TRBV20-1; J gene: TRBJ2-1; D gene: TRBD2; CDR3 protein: CSASPPSGTGMDEQFF; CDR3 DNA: TGCAGTGCTAGCCCGCCTAGCGGGACGGGTATGGATGAGCAGTTCTTC
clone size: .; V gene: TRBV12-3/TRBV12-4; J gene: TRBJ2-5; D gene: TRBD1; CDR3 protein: CASSRPRQGQETQYF; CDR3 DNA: TGTGCCAGCAGTCGACCTCGACAGGGTCAAGAGACCCAGTACTTC
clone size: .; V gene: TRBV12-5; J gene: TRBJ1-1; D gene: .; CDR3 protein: CASGLVQVEQGWITEAFF; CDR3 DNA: TGTGCTAGTGGTTTGGTACAGGTGGAACAGGGCTGGATCACTGAAGCTTTCTTT
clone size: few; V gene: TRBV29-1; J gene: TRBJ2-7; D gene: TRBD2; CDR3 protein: CSVEAGGSYEQYF; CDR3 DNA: TGCAGCGTTGAAGCGGGGGGCTCCTACGAGCAGTACTTC
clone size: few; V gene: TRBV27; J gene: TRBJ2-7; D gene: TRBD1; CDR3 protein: CASSSTGINEQYF; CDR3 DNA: TGTGCCAGCAGTTCGACAGGGATCAACGAGCAGTACTTC
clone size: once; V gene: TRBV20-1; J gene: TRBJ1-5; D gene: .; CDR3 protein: CSARKYSNQPQHF; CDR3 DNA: TGCAGTGCTAGAAAGTATAGCAATCAGCCCCAGCATTTT
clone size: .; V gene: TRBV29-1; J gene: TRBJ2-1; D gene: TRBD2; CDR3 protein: CSVRSGDYNEQFF; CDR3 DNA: TGCAGCGTTAGGAGCGGGGATTACAATGAGCAGTTCTTC
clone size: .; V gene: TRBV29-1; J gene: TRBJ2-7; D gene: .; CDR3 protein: CSVEGAQSSYNEQYF; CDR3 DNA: TGCAGCGTTGAAGGGGCCCAGAGCTCCTACAATGAGCAGTACTTC
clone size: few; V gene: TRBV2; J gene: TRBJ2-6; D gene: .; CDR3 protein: CASRPGTGANVLTF; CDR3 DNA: TGTGCCAGTCGTCCGGGCACCGGGGCCAACGTCCTGACTTTC
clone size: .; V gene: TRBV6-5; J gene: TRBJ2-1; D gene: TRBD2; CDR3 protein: CASSLLGRETQFF; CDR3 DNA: TGTGCCAGCAGCCTTCTAGGGCGGGAGACCCAGTTCTTC
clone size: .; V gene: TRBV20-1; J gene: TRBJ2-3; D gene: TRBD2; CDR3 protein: CSASSGGDNTDTQYF; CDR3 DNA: TGCAGTGCCTCGAGCGGGGGGGACAACACAGATACGCAGTATTTT
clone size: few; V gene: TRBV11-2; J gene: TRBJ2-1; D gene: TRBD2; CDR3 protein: CASSLRTSGYNEQFF; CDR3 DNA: TGTGCCAGCAGCCTGAGGACTAGCGGTTACAATGAGCAGTTCTTC
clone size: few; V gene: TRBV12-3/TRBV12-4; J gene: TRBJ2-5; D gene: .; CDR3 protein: CASSLRGQETQYF; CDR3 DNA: TGTGCCAGCAGTTTACGGGGACAAGAGACCCAGTACTTC
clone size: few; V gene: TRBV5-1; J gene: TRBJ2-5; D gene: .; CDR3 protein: CASSLSGAPQETQYF; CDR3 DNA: TGCGCCAGCAGCTTGTCGGGGGCGCCCCAAGAGACCCAGTACTTC
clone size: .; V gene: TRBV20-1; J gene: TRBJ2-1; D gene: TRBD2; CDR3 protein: CSFLAGEYNEQFF; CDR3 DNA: TGCAGTTTTCTAGCGGGGGAGTACAATGAGCAGTTCTTC
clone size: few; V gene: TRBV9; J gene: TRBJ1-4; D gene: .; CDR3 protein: CASSVEQGPNEKLFF; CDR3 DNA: TGTGCCAGCAGCGTGGAGCAGGGCCCTAATGAAAAACTGTTTTTT
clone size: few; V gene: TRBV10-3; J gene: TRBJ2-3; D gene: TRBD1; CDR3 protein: CAIKGTGQGPDTQYF; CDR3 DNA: TGTGCCATCAAGGGGACGGGACAGGGTCCAGATACGCAGTATTTT
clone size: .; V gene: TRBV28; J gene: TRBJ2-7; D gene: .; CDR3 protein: CTSSSGTMSSYEQYF; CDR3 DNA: TGTACCAGCAGTTCCGGGACAATGAGCTCCTACGAGCAGTACTTC
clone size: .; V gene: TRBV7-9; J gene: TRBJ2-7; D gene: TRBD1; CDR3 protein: CASSLSPGQVAMPYEQYF; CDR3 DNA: TGTGCCAGCAGCTTAAGCCCCGGACAGGTCGCGATGCCATACGAGCAGTACTTC
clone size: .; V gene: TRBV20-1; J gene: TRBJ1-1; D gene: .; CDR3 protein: CSAQGLEAFF; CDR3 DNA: TGCAGTGCTCAGGGTCTTGAAGCTTTCTTT
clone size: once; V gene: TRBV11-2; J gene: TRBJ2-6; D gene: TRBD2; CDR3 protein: CASRWGLAHSGANVLTF; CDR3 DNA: TGTGCCAGCAGGTGGGGACTAGCCCACTCTGGGGCCAACGTCCTGACTTTC
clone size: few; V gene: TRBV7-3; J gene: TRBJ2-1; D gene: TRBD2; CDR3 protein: CASSLVLAGRGEQFF; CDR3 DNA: TGTGCCAGCAGCTTAGTACTAGCGGGGAGAGGTGAGCAGTTCTTC
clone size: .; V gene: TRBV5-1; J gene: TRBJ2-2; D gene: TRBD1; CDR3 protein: CASGFGTDTGELFF; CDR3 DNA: TGCGCCAGCGGGTTCGGGACAGACACCGGGGAGCTGTTTTTT
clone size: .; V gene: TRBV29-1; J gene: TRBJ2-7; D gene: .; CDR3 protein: CSVVGPAGVSYEQYF; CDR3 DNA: TGCAGCGTTGTAGGTCCGGCAGGGGTTTCCTACGAGCAGTACTTC
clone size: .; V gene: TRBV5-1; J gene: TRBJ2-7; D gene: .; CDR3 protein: CASTGDTYEQYF; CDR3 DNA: TGCGCCAGCACCGGGGATACCTACGAGCAGTACTTC
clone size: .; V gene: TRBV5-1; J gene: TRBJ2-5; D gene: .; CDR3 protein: CASSWDPGLSDAQYF; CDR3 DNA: TGCGCCAGCAGCTGGGATCCCGGACTATCAGATGCCCAGTACTTC
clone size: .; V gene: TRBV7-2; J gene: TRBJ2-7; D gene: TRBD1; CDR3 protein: CASSSQMGQSYEQYF; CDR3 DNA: TGTGCCAGCAGCTCCCAAATGGGACAGTCCTACGAGCAGTACTTC
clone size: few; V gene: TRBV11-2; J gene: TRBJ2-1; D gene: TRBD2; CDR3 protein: CASSRPLTTPGLAGGPSYNEQFF; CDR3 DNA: TGTGCCAGCAGCCGCCCCCTAACTACCCCGGGACTAGCGGGAGGGCCCTCCTACAATGAGCAGTTCTTC
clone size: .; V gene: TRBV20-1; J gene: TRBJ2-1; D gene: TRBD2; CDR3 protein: CSARALAGQTYNEQFF; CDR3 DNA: TGCAGTGCTAGAGCTCTAGCGGGGCAAACCTACAATGAGCAGTTCTTC
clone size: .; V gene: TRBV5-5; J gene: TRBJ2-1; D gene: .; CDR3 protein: CATRRGGHNEQFF; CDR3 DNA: TGTGCCACCCGGCGCGGGGGCCACAATGAGCAGTTCTTC
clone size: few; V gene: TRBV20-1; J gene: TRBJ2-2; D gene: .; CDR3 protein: CSARDQRAGELFF; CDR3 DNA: TGCAGTGCTAGAGATCAAAGGGCCGGGGAGCTGTTTTTT
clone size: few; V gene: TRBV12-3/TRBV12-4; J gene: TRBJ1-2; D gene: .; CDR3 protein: CASSFVGGSNYGYTF; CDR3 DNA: TGTGCCAGCAGTTTTGTGGGGGGGTCTAACTATGGCTACACCTTT
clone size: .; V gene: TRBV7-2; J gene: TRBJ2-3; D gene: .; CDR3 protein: CASSLSYTDTQYF; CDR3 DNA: TGTGCCAGCAGCTTATCATACACAGATACGCAGTATTTT
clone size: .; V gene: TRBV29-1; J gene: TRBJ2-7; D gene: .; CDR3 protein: CSVEDLDPNGHTF; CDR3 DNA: TGCAGCGTTGAAGATTTAGATCCTAATGGTCACACCTTC
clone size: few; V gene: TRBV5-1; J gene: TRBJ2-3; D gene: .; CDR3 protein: CASSLASFPDTQYF; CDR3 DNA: TGCGCCAGCAGCTTGGCCTCGTTCCCAGATACGCAGTATTTT